Below, one T cell receptor (beta chain) is given with its context. Its cognate antigen is unknown. The sample belongs to a study of post-analysis software for immune sequencing data. Whole-study findings and limits: TRBV5-6, TRBV5-1 and TRBV20-1 were among four or five TRBV segments more frequent in patients than controls.

Each TCR beta cDNA library carried unique molecular identifiers. Input of about 0.95 to 10 million T cells yielded 450,000 to 550,000 cDNA molecules. A single record per CDR3 protein comes from TCRdb applying MiXCR to the PCR reads. The sample includes more than 450,000 distinct CDR3 sequences, about 40% seen only once; the top ten take 1.5% to 2%. CDR3 length: 14 amino acids. Trimming left V 3 bases short and J 3 bases short, with 10 bases between. Germline V gene lookup returns CDR1 KGHDR and CDR2 SFDVKD. The sequence was obtained from a girl aged 5-17 years with multiple sclerosis. The specimen sequenced was blood. The rearrangement joins TRBV24-1 to TRBJ1-2; D is unclear. CDR3 residues: CATSDNWQHYGYTF. CDR3 bases: TGTGCCACCAGTGATAATTGGCAGCACTATGGCTACACCTTC.